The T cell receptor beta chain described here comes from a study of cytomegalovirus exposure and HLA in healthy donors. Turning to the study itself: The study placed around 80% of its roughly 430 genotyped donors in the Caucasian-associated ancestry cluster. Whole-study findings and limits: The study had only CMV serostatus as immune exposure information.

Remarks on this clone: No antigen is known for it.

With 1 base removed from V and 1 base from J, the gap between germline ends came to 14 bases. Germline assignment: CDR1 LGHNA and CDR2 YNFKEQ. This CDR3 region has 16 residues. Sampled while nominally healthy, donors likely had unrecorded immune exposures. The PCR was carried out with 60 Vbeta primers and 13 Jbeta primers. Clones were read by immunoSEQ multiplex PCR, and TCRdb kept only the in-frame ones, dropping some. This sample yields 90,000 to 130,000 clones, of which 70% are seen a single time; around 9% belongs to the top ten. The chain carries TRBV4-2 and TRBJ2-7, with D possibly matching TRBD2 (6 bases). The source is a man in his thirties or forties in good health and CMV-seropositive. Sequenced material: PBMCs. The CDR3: CASSQALGLSSYEQYF. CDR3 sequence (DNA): TGTGCCAGCAGCCAAGCGTTGGGACTTTCGTCCTACGAGCAGTACTTC.